A selection of T cell receptor beta chains follows, all from one sample in a study of memory CD4+ T cells and cytomegalovirus serostatus. Generated by immunoSEQ multiplex PCR, the TCRdb table keeps only in-frame clones and is missing some. The top ten clones hold approximately 0.55% of a sample with 50,000 to 60,000 clones, 82% of them seen once. Sequencing used memory CD4+ T cells from blood. These receptors all stem from an adult in good health and CMV-seronegative. Each CDR3 is given with its conserved first and last residue. D genes are given only for firm matches. A row's size may be missing; if present it is once, few, many or a size class.

cdr3_nt	cdr3_aa	v_call	j_call	d_call	clone_size
TGTGCCAGCAGCCAAGTACGGGGCCGGAACGAGCAGTACTTC	CASSQVRGRNEQYF	TRBV14	TRBJ2-7	-	-
TGTGCCAGCAGCCCAATGCAGGGCAGGTACAATGAGCAGTTCTTC	CASSPMQGRYNEQFF	TRBV7-3	TRBJ2-1	-	once
TGTGCCATCAGTGAAGTCCGAAGAGGGGGAGATTATGGCTACACCTTC	CAISEVRRGGDYGYTF	TRBV10-3	TRBJ1-2	-	few
TGTGCCAGCAGACCGTCTAGTAGAGGGTCACCCCTCCACTTT	CASRPSSRGSPLHF	TRBV6-9	TRBJ1-6	-	-
TGTGCCAGCAGGACTCCGGGGGAGACCCAGTACTTC	CASRTPGETQYF	TRBV6-5	TRBJ2-5	-	-
TGTGCCAGCAGCTTGGGGGGAAGGGACTATGGCTACACCTTC	CASSLGGRDYGYTF	TRBV5-4	TRBJ1-2	-	-
TGTGCCAGCAGCTTTTCCGGACAGGGGGGGATCTATGGCTACACCTTC	CASSFSGQGGIYGYTF	TRBV7-2	TRBJ1-2	TRBD1	-
TGTGCCAGCACTGACAGGGGGCTATATACGGGCTACACCTTC	CASTDRGLYTGYTF	TRBV6-5	TRBJ1-2	TRBD1	-
TGTGCCAGCAGTGAGTCCAGGGGGTTCAATCAGCCCCAGCATTTT	CASSESRGFNQPQHF	TRBV2	TRBJ1-5	TRBD1	medium-sized
TGTGCCAGCAGCCCGGACGGATGGAACACTGAAGCTTTCTTT	CASSPDGWNTEAFF	TRBV6-5	TRBJ1-1	-	-
TGTGCCAGCAGCTTAGACAGGGGCATTAATGAAAAACTGTTTTTT	CASSLDRGINEKLFF	TRBV7-8	TRBJ1-4	TRBD1	-
TGTGCCAGCAGTCCACCTCGTGTTGGTGAGCAGTACTTC	CASSPPRVGEQYF	TRBV27	TRBJ2-7	-	-
TGTGCCTGGAGTGTACGTTTTCACGACAGGGCCGGGCACACTGAAGCTTTCTTT	CAWSVRFHDRAGHTEAFF	TRBV30	TRBJ1-1	TRBD1	medium-sized
TGCGCCAGCAGTCAAACCCAGGACAGGGGAGGCTACATCGCATGGGGCTACACCTTC	CASSQTQDRGGYIAWGYTF	TRBV23-1	TRBJ1-2	TRBD1	-
TGTGCCAGCAGCCCACAATTAAAGTGGGACAGGGGACCCGAGCAGTACTTC	CASSPQLKWDRGPEQYF	TRBV28	TRBJ2-7	TRBD1	-
TGTGCCAGCAGTGAAACGGTAGCGGGGCCCACGATGAAGCAGTTCTTC	CASSETVAGPTMKQFF	TRBV2	TRBJ2-1	TRBD2	once
TGTGCCAGCAGTTTACCGACAGGGCAAAATGCGGCAGCTTTCTTT	CASSLPTGQNAAAFF	TRBV28	TRBJ1-1	TRBD1	-
TGTGCCAGCAGCTTAATGGCCGAGGGCGCTGAAGCTTTCTTT	CASSLMAEGAEAFF	TRBV7-9	TRBJ1-1	-	-
TGTGCCAGTAGTATATATCTTCCGTCTGGGGCCAACGTCCTGACTTTC	CASSIYLPSGANVLTF	TRBV19	TRBJ2-6	-	-
TGTGCCAGCAGCCAATGGTCGCGGAACACCATATATTTT	CASSQWSRNTIYF	TRBV14	TRBJ1-3	-	-
TGCGCCAGCAGCCAACCTTGGGAGGGGACGGGTGGCTACACCTTC	CASSQPWEGTGGYTF	TRBV4-1	TRBJ1-2	-	medium-sized
TGCGCCAGCAGCTTGGCCAGGGCCACTGAAGCTTTCTTT	CASSLARATEAFF	TRBV5-1	TRBJ1-1	-	-
TGTGCCAGCAGCCAAGAAGCCTCGGGACTCACCTACGAGCAGTACTTC	CASSQEASGLTYEQYF	TRBV4-2	TRBJ2-7	-	-
TGCAGTGCTAAAGGGGACTACGAGCAGTACTTC	CSAKGDYEQYF	TRBV20-1	TRBJ2-7	-	-
TGTGCCAGCAGCTCAGGGACAGCTTTATACGGCGAGCAGTACTTC	CASSSGTALYGEQYF	TRBV7-9	TRBJ2-7	TRBD1	-
TGTGCCAGCAGAGACAAGAGGGGGCTAAGGTCACCCCTCCACTTT	CASRDKRGLRSPLHF	TRBV7-9	TRBJ1-6	TRBD1	-
TGTGCCAGCAGCCAAGTAGAGGAAAGAGACACTGAAGCTTTCTTT	CASSQVEERDTEAFF	TRBV14	TRBJ1-1	-	-
TGCGCCAGCAGCTTGGGGCAGGGTCGGTTTGACGAGCAGTACTTC	CASSLGQGRFDEQYF	TRBV5-1	TRBJ2-7	-	-
TGTGCCAGCAGCTTGGGCGGTGGCACTGAAGCTTTCTTT	CASSLGGGTEAFF	TRBV5-6	TRBJ1-1	-	-
TGTGCCAGCAGCCTAGGGACTAGCAAAGATACGCAGTATTTT	CASSLGTSKDTQYF	TRBV7-6	TRBJ2-3	TRBD2	-
TGTGCCAGTAGTACGACCAACAGGGCCAGGAGCACTGAAGCTTTCTTT	CASSTTNRARSTEAFF	TRBV19	TRBJ1-1	-	-
TGTGCCAGTAGTATAGAGTACGGAAACTATGGCTACACCTTC	CASSIEYGNYGYTF	TRBV19	TRBJ1-2	-	-